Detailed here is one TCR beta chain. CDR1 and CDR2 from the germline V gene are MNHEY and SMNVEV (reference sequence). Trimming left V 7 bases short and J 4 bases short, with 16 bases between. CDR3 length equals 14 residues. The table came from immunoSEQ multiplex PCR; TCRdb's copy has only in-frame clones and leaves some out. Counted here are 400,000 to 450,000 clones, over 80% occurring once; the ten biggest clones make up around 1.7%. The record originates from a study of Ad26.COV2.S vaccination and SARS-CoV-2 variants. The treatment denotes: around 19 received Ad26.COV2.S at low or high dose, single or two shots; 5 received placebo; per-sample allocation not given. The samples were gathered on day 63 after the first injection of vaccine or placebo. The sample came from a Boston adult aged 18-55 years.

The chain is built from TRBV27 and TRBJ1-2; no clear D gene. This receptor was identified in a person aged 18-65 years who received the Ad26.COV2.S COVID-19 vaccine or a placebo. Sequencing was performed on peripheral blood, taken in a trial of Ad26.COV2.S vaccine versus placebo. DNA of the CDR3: TGTGCCAGCACCCAAATCCCCGGCGGCTATGGCTACACCTTC. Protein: CASTQIPGGYGYTF.